Each of the 16 T cell receptor beta chains below was sequenced from the same sample in a study of T cells in Graves' hyperthyroidism and ophthalmopathy (dated by TCRdb to between 2017 and 2020). The method was multiplex PCR. The data were produced on an Illumina HiSeq 2000. The TCR beta CDR3 regions were amplified from the RNA transcripts. The TCR CDR3 was subjected to a first round of RT-PCR using the HTBI primer set and the Qiagen OneStep RT-PCR kit. Through fastp at Q25 and MiXCR, TCRdb rebuilt clones from the public reads, retaining in-frame beta chains. Each entry merges the rows of one CDR3 protein and shows their most common DNA and genes. For this sample there are approximately 620,000 distinct CDR3 sequences; approximately 15% appear just once. In total, the top ten clones hold roughly 3% of the sample. The sequenced sample consisted of blood. Source of these receptors: a woman aged 40 to 49 with Graves' ophthalmopathy.

This clonotype has at least ten counts. The V gene is TRBV12-3 or TRBV12-4, the J gene TRBJ2-7; 8 bases match TRBD2. The V segment lost 1 base and the J segment 4 bases; nucleotides outside the gene matches: 3. This CDR3 spans 14 amino acids. The CDR3 region has the DNA TGTGCCAGCAGTTTAGTGGGACTAGTGTACGAGCAGTACTTC. It translates to CASSLVGLVYEQYF.

Many counts were recorded for this clonotype. The rearrangement links TRBV2 to TRBJ2-7, with D perhaps being TRBD1 or TRBD2 (6 bases each). The length of the CDR3 is 14 residues. Trimming stripped 7 bases from V and 2 bases from J, with 15 bases between. Looked up from germline, CDR1 is SNHLY and CDR2 is FYNNEI. The CDR3 nucleotides are TGTGCCAGCACCCAGAGGGGGGAAGCCTACGAGCAGTACTTC. Its protein product is CASTQRGEAYEQYF.

This clonotype was recorded at least ten times. The chain employs TRBV3-1 and TRBJ2-7; 8 nucleotides agree with TRBD1. CDR1 and CDR2 from the germline V gene are LGHDT and YNNKEL (reference sequence). V shed 4 bases, J shed 3 bases, and the junction held 5 bases outside the gene matches. This CDR3 is built from 14 residues. CDR3 amino acids: CASSLGQESYEQYF. CDR3 sequence (DNA): TGTGCCAGCAGCCTGGGACAGGAGAGCTACGAGCAGTACTTC.

The chain is built from TRBV2 and TRBJ1-4; D perhaps matches TRBD1 (5 bases). Germline assignment: CDR1 SNHLY and CDR2 FYNNEI. Trimming removed 10 bases at V and 8 bases at J, with 17 bases between. The length of the CDR3 is 13 residues. DNA for the CDR3: TGTGCCACCCAAAAGCAGGGTGGAGAAAAACTGTTTTTT. Translation: CATQKQGGEKLFF.

This clonotype was found many times. The rearrangement uses TRBV20-1 and TRBJ2-7; possible D gene TRBD2, 6 bases. With 2 bases removed from V and 2 bases from J, the gap between germline ends came to 13 bases. The germline V gene encodes CDR1 DFQATT and CDR2 SNEGSKA (reference sequence). The CDR3 covers 14 residues. This CDR3 is CSARLASATYEQYF. The CDR3 nucleotides read TGCAGTGCTAGACTCGCTAGCGCTACCTACGAGCAGTACTTC.

This clonotype was detected many times. This rearrangement joins TRBV2 to TRBJ1-2, with 9 bases fitting TRBD1. Germline loops: CDR1 SNHLY, CDR2 FYNNEI. The CDR3 runs to 16 residues. Trimming cost V 7 bases and J 4 bases; bases outside gene matches: 13. The DNA for the CDR3 is TGTGCCAGCATTAGGCCCTCGGGACAGGGAAGCTATGGCTACACCTTC. It specifies CASIRPSGQGSYGYTF.

Many counts were recorded for this clonotype. V and J are TRBV5-1 and TRBJ1-2; 7 positions match TRBD1. CDR1 is SGHRS and CDR2 is YFSETQ in the germline V gene. The V and J ends lost 3 bases and 0 bases, in that order; junction bases with no gene match: 5. The CDR3 runs 15 residues. The CDR3 loop is CASSWGTVPNYGYTF. In DNA form, the CDR3 reads TGCGCCAGCAGCTGGGGGACAGTCCCTAACTATGGCTACACCTTC.

This chain joins TRBV18 and TRBJ2-7, with TRBD1 matching 12 bases. V lost 4 bases and J lost 4; bases outside the gene matches: 8. Germline V lookup: CDR1 KGHSH, CDR2 LQKENI. The CDR3 spans 16 residues. The CDR3, as DNA: TGTGCCAGCTCACTCTACGGGACAGGGGGCGGGTACGAGCAGTACTTC. Translation: CASSLYGTGGGYEQYF.

This clonotype turned up a few times. This clone may be a read error of a much larger clone one base away. The V gene is TRBV18, the J gene TRBJ1-1; D unclear. The CDR3 totals 12 residues. Germline values: CDR1 KGHSH, CDR2 LQKENI. CDR3 nucleotides: TGTGCCAGCTCACCAATGAACACTGGAGCTTTCTTT. It is translated as CASSPMNTGAFF.

V gene TRBV20-1 combines with J gene TRBJ2-7, with D maybe TRBD1 (6 bases). Germline V gives CDR1 DFQATT, CDR2 SNEGSKA (reference sequence). CDR3 size: 13 residues. V was shortened by 1 base and J by 4 bases, with 11 bases between the two germline ends. The DNA for the CDR3 is TGCAGTGCTAGAGCTATTACAGGGTACGAGCAGTACTTC. Encoded protein: CSARAITGYEQYF.

This chain links TRBV18 with TRBJ1-2; 9 bases match TRBD1. The junction had 10 bases not matched to a gene; V was cut back by 2 bases and J by 6 bases. Germline assignment: CDR1 KGHSH and CDR2 LQKENI. The CDR3 has 16 amino acids. This CDR3 reads CASSPRRDREGDGYTF. The CDR3 DNA sequence: TGTGCCAGCTCACCAAGACGGGACAGGGAGGGCGATGGCTACACCTTC.

This clonotype was seen ten or more times. The rearrangement joins TRBV7-2 to TRBJ1-1; D is ambiguous. The CDR3 is made up of 13 amino acids. Germline V gene sequence: CDR1 SGHTA, CDR2 FQGNSA. V was cut by 3 bases and J by 7 bases, with 12 bases left in between. CDR3 sequence reads: CASSFGQKIEAFF. The DNA for the CDR3 is TGTGCCAGCAGCTTTGGTCAGAAGATTGAAGCTTTCTTT.

This clonotype has more than one count but fewer than ten. The V gene is TRBV3-1, the J gene TRBJ2-1; 9 nucleotides match TRBD2. Germline lookup yields CDR1 LGHDT and CDR2 YNNKEL (reference sequence). Germline trimming cut 0 bases from V and 3 bases from J; bases unmatched to any gene: 6. The CDR3 loop spans 17 amino acids. CDR3 nucleotides: TGTGCCAGCAGCCAAGATGGTCAGACTAGCGGCTACAATGAGCAGTTCTTC. Its protein is CASSQDGQTSGYNEQFF.

This chain links TRBV19 with TRBJ2-3; 9 positions match TRBD2. This CDR3 comprises 13 residues. Germline V lookup: CDR1 LNHDA, CDR2 SQIVND (reference sequence). Trimming at V came to 11 bases and at J to 2 bases, leaving 5 bases not matched to a gene. The CDR3 region is CAAASGTTDTQYF. CDR3 DNA sequence: TGTGCCGCGGCTAGCGGGACCACAGATACGCAGTATTTT.

This clonotype occurred many times. V gene TRBV7-3 combines with J gene TRBJ2-1; 7 bases are a match to TRBD2. This CDR3 is built from 13 residues. Trimming removed 3 bases from V and 9 bases from J; junction bases left unmatched: 5. The V gene's germline CDR1 is SGHTA and CDR2 FQGTGA. CDR3 protein: CASSFGGEGEQFF. The CDR3 DNA is TGTGCCAGCAGCTTTGGGGGGGAGGGTGAGCAGTTCTTC.

This clonotype has a count of ten or more. This chain uses TRBV11-2 with TRBJ1-2; no definite D call. Between the trimmed V and J ends, which lost 7 bases and 0 bases, there was a span of 12 bases. Germline loops: CDR1 SGHAT, CDR2 FQNNGV. This CDR3 has 14 residues. CDR3 sequence: CASKRDKANYGYTF. The CDR3, as DNA: TGTGCCAGCAAACGAGACAAAGCTAACTATGGCTACACCTTC. Drawing the rest from reference TRBV11-2 and TRBJ1-2, the complete variable domain is EAGVAQSPRYKIIEKRQSVAFWCNPISGHATLYWYQQILGQGPKLLIQFQNNGVVDDSQLPKDRFSAERLKGVDSTLKIQPAKLEDSAVYLCASKRDKANYGYTFGSGTRLTVV.